This TCR beta chain was sequenced during a study of T cells in Graves' hyperthyroidism and ophthalmopathy. Germline V gene sequence: CDR1 MNHNS, CDR2 SASEGT. This CDR3 comprises 12 residues. The ends were cut back, 10 bases at V and 6 bases at J, with 15 bases in the middle. TCR beta CDR3 regions were amplified from RNA. TCR CDR3 regions were first amplified by RT-PCR with HTBI primers. TCRdb re-derived calls from the multiplex PCR reads in MiXCR, one entry per CDR3 protein. Counted here are about 400,000 distinct CDR3 sequences, around 15% occurring once; the ten biggest clones make up roughly 20%. The chain uses TRBV6-1 and TRBJ1-1; the D gene is possibly TRBD1 (6 bases). This clonotype was sampled from a woman between 55 and 75 years old with Graves' ophthalmopathy. The source material was blood. The CDR3 reads CATQRGGPEAFF. CDR3 nucleotide sequence: TGTGCCACACAAAGGGGGGGCCCTGAAGCTTTCTTT.